This TCR beta chain was found in a study of blood T cell repertoires in COVID-19. Looking at the study overall: In each case, the material was cDNA or gDNA derived from T cells, B-cell-depleted T cells, or PBMCs.

This clone has a single count. Sequencing used immunoSEQ multiplex PCR; TCRdb keeps in-frame clones, though not all of them. The sample includes hundreds of thousands of clones, 70% to 90% of them seen just once. CDR3 length equals 14 residues. The germline V gene has CDR1 SGHTA and CDR2 FQGTGA. V gave up 4 bases and J gave up 8 bases; unmatched junction bases: 9. The V gene is TRBV7-3, the J gene TRBJ2-7; the match to TRBD1 covers 9 bases. The sequenced material came from peripheral blood. This TCR was sampled from a woman between 18 and 29 years old who had recovered from COVID-19. Here the CDR3 DNA reads TGTGCCAGCAGCTCTTGGGGACAGGGAAGAAAGCAGTACTTC. As protein: CASSSWGQGRKQYF.